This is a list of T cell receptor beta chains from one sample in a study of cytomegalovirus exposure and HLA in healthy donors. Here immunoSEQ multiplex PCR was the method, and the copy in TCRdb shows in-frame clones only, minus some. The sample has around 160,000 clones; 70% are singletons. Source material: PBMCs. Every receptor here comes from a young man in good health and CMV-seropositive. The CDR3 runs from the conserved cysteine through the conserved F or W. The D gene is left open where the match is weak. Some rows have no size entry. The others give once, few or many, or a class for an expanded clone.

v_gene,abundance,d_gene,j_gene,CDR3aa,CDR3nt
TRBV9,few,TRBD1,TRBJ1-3,CASSGGQIGDTIYF,TGTGCCAGCAGCGGGGGACAGATTGGAGACACCATATATTTT
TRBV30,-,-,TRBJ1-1,CAWSRVGNTEAFF,TGTGCCTGGAGTCGGGTAGGGAACACTGAAGCTTTCTTT
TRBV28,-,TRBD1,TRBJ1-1,CASTPIGTGNTEAFF,TGTGCCAGCACCCCGATCGGGACAGGGAACACTGAAGCTTTCTTT
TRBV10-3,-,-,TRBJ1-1,CAISPTGVNTEAFF,TGTGCCATCAGTCCAACCGGGGTGAACACTGAAGCTTTCTTT
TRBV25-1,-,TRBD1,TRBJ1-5,CASSGGTGGVNQPQHF,TGTGCCAGCAGTGGAGGGACAGGGGGCGTCAATCAGCCCCAGCATTTT
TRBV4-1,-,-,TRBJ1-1,CASSQVQGRNTEAFF,TGCGCCAGCAGCCAAGTACAGGGAAGGAACACTGAAGCTTTCTTT
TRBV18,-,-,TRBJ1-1,CASSNSVRVLRVGTEAFF,TGTGCCAGCTCCAACAGCGTCCGGGTTTTGAGGGTCGGCACTGAAGCTTTCTTT
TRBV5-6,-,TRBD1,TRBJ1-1,CASTVGTANTEDFF,TGTGCCAGCACCGTGGGGACAGCGAACACTGAAGATTTCTTT
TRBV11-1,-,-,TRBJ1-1,CASRPGMNTEAFF,TGTGCCAGCAGACCCGGGATGAACACTGAAGCTTTCTTT
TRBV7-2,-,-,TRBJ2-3,CASSSRQVSTDTQYF,TGTGCCAGCAGCTCACGACAGGTTAGCACAGATACGCAGTATTTT
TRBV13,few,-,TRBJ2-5,CASSYTPTQETQYF,TGTGCCAGCAGCTATACTCCTACCCAAGAGACCCAGTACTTC
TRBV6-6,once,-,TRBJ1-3,CASSSDWGTGNTIYF,TGTGCCAGCAGTTCCGACTGGGGCACTGGAAACACCATATATTTT
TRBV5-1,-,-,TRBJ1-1,CASSWAGLMNTEAFF,TGCGCCAGCAGCTGGGCGGGGCTGATGAACACTGAAGCTTTCTTT
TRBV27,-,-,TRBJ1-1,CASSSGVTNTEAFF,TGTGCCAGCAGTTCGGGGGTTACGAACACTGAAGCTTTCTTT
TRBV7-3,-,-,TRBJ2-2,CASSFFGTGELFF,TGTGCCAGCAGCTTCTTCGGCACCGGGGAGCTGTTTTTT
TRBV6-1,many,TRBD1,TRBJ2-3,CASSEHRDRGRGTQYF,TGTGCCAGCAGTGAACACCGGGACAGGGGTCGGGGTACGCAGTATTTT
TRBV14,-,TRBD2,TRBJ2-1,CASSPTSGSYNEQFF,TGTGCCAGCAGCCCCACTAGCGGATCCTACAATGAGCAGTTCTTC
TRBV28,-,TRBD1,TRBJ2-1,CASSRPRQGNLYNEQFF,TGTGCCAGCAGCCGACCCCGACAGGGAAATCTCTACAATGAGCAGTTCTTC
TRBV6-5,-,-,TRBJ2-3,CASSYSGATQYF,TGTGCCAGCAGTTACTCGGGAGCTACGCAGTATTTT
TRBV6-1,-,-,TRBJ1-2,CASSEGLVRNYGYTF,TGTGCCAGCAGTGAAGGTTTGGTGAGGAACTATGGCTACACCTTC
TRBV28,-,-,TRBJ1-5,CASSPFVGNLNREGREPQHF,TGTGCCAGCAGCCCTTTTGTCGGCAACCTAAACAGGGAGGGGAGGGAGCCCCAGCATTTT
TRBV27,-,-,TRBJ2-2,CASSSPSGSMNTGELFF,TGTGCCAGCAGTTCACCGTCGGGATCCATGAACACCGGGGAGCTGTTTTTT
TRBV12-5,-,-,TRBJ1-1,CASGLSLGANTEAFF,TGTGCTAGTGGTTTGTCCTTAGGGGCCAACACTGAAGCTTTCTTT
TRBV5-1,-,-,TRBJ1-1,CASSPRAGLEAFF,TGCGCCAGCAGCCCGCGGGCCGGCCTCGAAGCTTTCTTT
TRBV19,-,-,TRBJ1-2,CASSIVLAGDHGYTF,TGTGCCAGTAGTATTGTGCTGGCAGGGGACCATGGCTACACCTTC
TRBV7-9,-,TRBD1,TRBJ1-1,CASSLAETRTGEAFF,TGTGCCAGCAGCTTAGCGGAGACTCGGACAGGTGAAGCTTTCTTT
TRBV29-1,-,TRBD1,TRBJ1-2,CSVDPGTDTNYGYTF,TGCAGCGTTGACCCCGGGACAGACACTAACTATGGCTACACCTTC
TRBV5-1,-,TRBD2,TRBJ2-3,CASSAGDFLTDTQYF,TGCGCCAGCAGCGCGGGGGACTTCCTCACAGATACGCAGTATTTT
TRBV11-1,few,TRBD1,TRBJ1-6,CASSPRDRQSYNSPLHF,TGTGCCAGCAGCCCACGGGACAGACAGAGCTATAATTCACCCCTCCACTTT
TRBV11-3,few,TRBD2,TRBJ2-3,CASSLLPGLAGGTDTQYF,TGTGCCAGCAGCTTACTTCCAGGACTAGCGGGAGGCACAGATACGCAGTATTTT
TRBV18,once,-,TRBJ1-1,CASSLGSTGTEAFF,TGTGCCAGCTCTCTCGGATCCACGGGCACTGAAGCTTTCTTT
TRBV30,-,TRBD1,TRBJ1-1,CAWSVGDRVYTEAFF,TGTGCCTGGAGTGTGGGGGACAGGGTGTACACTGAAGCTTTCTTT
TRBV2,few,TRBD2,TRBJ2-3,CASSPGTSGTDTQYF,TGTGCCAGCAGCCCCGGGACTAGCGGCACAGATACGCAGTATTTT
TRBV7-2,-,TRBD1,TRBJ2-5,CASSRDRVQETQYF,TGTGCCAGCAGCCGCGACAGGGTTCAAGAGACCCAGTACTTC
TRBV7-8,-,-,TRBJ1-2,CASSLAAWEGYTF,TGTGCCAGCAGCTTAGCAGCGTGGGAGGGATACACCTTC
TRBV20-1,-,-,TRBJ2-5,CSADSKETQYF,TGCAGTGCCGATTCTAAAGAGACCCAGTACTTC
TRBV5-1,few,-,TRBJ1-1,CASSFGAVWTMNTEAFF,TGCGCCAGCAGCTTTGGGGCAGTGTGGACCATGAACACTGAAGCTTTCTTT
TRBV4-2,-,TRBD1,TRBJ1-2,CASSQSGTGRYGYTF,TGTGCCAGCAGCCAATCCGGGACAGGACGCTATGGCTACACCTTC
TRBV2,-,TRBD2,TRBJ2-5,CASSDGASGRWQETQYF,TGTGCCAGCAGTGATGGGGCTAGCGGGAGATGGCAAGAGACCCAGTACTTC
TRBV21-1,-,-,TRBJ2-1,CASSKERTGTYNEQFF,TGTGCCAGCAGCAAAGAGAGGACAGGGACCTACAATGAGCAGTTCTTC
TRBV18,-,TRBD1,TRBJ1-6,CASSLGQTGANSPLHF,TGTGCCAGCTCACTGGGACAAACAGGGGCCAATTCACCCCTCCACTTT
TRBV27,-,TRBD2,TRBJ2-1,CASSKTSGVYNEQFF,TGTGCCAGCAGTAAGACTAGCGGGGTATACAATGAGCAGTTCTTC
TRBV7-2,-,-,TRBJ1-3,CASSLEGQNSGNTIYF,TGTGCCAGCAGCTTAGAGGGGCAAAACTCTGGAAACACCATATATTTT
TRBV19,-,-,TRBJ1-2,CATRSSNYGYTF,TGTGCCACCAGATCCTCTAACTATGGCTACACCTTC